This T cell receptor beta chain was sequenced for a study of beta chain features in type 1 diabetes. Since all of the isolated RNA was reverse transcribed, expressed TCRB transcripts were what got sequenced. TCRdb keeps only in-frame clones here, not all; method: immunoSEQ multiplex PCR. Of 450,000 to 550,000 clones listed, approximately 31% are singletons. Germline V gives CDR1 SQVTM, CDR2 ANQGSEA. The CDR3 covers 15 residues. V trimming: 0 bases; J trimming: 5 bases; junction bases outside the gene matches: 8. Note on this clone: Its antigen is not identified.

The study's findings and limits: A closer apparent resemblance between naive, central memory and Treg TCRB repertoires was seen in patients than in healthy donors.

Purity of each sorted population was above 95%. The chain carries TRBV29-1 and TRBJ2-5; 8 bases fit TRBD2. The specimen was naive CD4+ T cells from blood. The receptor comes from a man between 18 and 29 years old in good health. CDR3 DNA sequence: TGCAGCGTTGAAGATCCCGCGGGAGGAGGGGAGACCCAGTACTTC. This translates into CSVEDPAGGGETQYF.